Following are 12 T cell receptor beta chains from one sample sequenced in a study of blood T cell repertoires in COVID-19. Some clones are missing from TCRdb's copy, which holds only in-frame ones; the method was immunoSEQ multiplex PCR. This repertoire shows over 150,000 clones, around three quarters found once; its top ten account for under 2%. Sequencing used peripheral blood. Receptors were obtained from an elderly man with acute or convalescent COVID-19.

The chain has TRBV7-2 and TRBJ1-1, with a tentative D call TRBD1 (5 bases). V was clipped by 3 bases and J by 1 base, with 9 bases between them. This CDR3 is 14 amino acids long. The V gene's germline CDR1 is SGHTA and CDR2 FQGNSA. The CDR3 spells CASSFGRGNTEAFF. DNA of the CDR3: TGTGCCAGCAGCTTTGGGAGGGGGAACACTGAAGCTTTCTTT.

The chain combines TRBV7-8 with TRBJ2-5, with 8 bases lining up with TRBD2. The CDR3 loop spans 14 amino acids. The trim removed 1 base at V and 3 bases at J, leaving 1 base unmatched. Germline loops: CDR1 SGHVS, CDR2 FQNEAQ. The DNA for the CDR3 is TGTGCCAGCAGCTTAGGGCGGGGGGAAGAGACCCAGTACTTC. Translated: CASSLGRGEETQYF.

This clone was found once. This chain connects TRBV5-5 to TRBJ1-4; TRBD1 matches at 7 bases. The V segment lost 4 bases and the J segment 0 bases; nucleotides outside the gene matches: 6. The germline V gene has CDR1 SGHKS and CDR2 YYEKEE (reference sequence). This CDR3 is 16 amino acids long. The CDR3 region is CASSLGQPATNEKLFF. The CDR3 nucleotides are TGTGCCAGCAGCCTGGGACAGCCTGCAACTAATGAAAAACTGTTTTTT.

In its sample, this clone was seen once. V usage is TRBV13 and J usage is TRBJ2-3, with 7 bases aligning to TRBD2. V was clipped by 1 base and J by 4 bases; unmatched bases: 14. The CDR3 extends over 18 amino acids. Germline CDR1 is PRHDT and CDR2 is FYEKMQ (reference sequence). CDR3 amino acids: CASSLVGGWERGADTQYF. CDR3 nucleotide sequence: TGTGCCAGCAGCTTAGTAGGTGGTTGGGAGCGGGGCGCAGATACGCAGTATTTT.

The chain recombines TRBV12-5 with TRBJ2-2; TRBD1 matches 8 bases. This CDR3 contains 17 residues. Germline V gene lookup returns CDR1 LGHNT and CDR2 FRNRAP. Unmatched junction bases numbered 9, after V lost 1 base and J lost 5 bases. In DNA form, the CDR3 reads TGTGCTAGTGGTTTGGACAGGGGGGCCGGGAATACCGGGGAGCTGTTTTTT. Protein product: CASGLDRGAGNTGELFF.

Only one count was recorded for this clone. The chain links TRBV11-2 to TRBJ1-1, with TRBD1 identical over 7 bases. V shed 0 bases, J shed 4 bases, and the junction held 14 bases outside the gene matches. The CDR3 consists of 18 residues. Germline lookup yields CDR1 SGHAT and CDR2 FQNNGV. CDR3 region: CASSLDGLRGRGSTEAFF. CDR3 DNA sequence: TGTGCCAGCAGCTTAGACGGGTTGAGGGGGCGAGGGAGCACTGAAGCTTTCTTT.

This clone was detected many times. J is TRBJ1-2 and V is TRBV6-5; no definite D call. CDR1 is MNHEY, CDR2 SVGAGI, per germline. Trimming took off 6 bases at V and 3 bases at J, with 5 bases between the two ends. The CDR3 is 11 amino acids. In DNA, the CDR3 is TGTGCCAGCAGAGCCTACTATGGCTACACCTTC. It specifies CASRAYYGYTF.

This sequence joins TRBV19 and TRBJ1-4; 8 bases fit TRBD1. V lost 3 bases and J lost 8; bases outside the gene matches: 5. CDR3 length: 14 residues. The germline gives CDR1 LNHDA, CDR2 SQIVND (reference sequence). CDR3 protein: CASSIGTGQEKLFF. The CDR3 bases are TGTGCCAGTAGTATTGGGACAGGTCAAGAAAAACTGTTTTTT.

The V and J genes are TRBV28 and TRBJ1-5, with D possibly matching TRBD1 (6 bases). Germline values: CDR1 MDHEN, CDR2 SYDVKM. The germline V and J ends were trimmed by 5 bases and 7 bases, with 9 bases remaining between them. The CDR3 sequence is 12 residues long. The CDR3 region is CASSTTGQPQHF. As DNA, the CDR3 is TGTGCCAGCAGTACGACAGGCCAGCCCCAGCATTTT.

The chain is built from TRBV4-1 and TRBJ2-3, with 11 bases fitting TRBD2. CDR1 is MGHRA, CDR2 YSYEKL, per germline. The CDR3 totals 16 residues. V was pared by 4 bases and J by 1 base, with 4 bases of the junction left unmatched. CDR3 loop: CASSRVLAGGTDTQYF. In DNA, the CDR3 is TGCGCCAGCAGCCGTGTACTAGCGGGGGGCACAGATACGCAGTATTTT.

The chain combines TRBV12-2 with TRBJ2-7; the table's D gene call, TRBD2, was not cross checked with the DNA. TRBV12-2 is listed as a pseudogene. This CDR3 spans 16 amino acids. The CDR3 sequence is CASRLARPETIYEQYV. The CDR3 nucleotides are TGTGCAAGTCGCTTAGCTAGGCCAGAGACTATATACGAGCAGTACGTC.

This chain uses TRBV28 with TRBJ1-1; 9 bases fit TRBD1. This CDR3 spans 14 amino acids. J was trimmed by 6 bases and V by 5 bases; bases with no gene match: 7. In germline, CDR1 is MDHEN, CDR2 SYDVKM. The CDR3 protein is CASSPGTGRAEAFF. The CDR3 bases are TGTGCCAGCAGTCCTGGGACAGGGAGGGCTGAAGCTTTCTTT.